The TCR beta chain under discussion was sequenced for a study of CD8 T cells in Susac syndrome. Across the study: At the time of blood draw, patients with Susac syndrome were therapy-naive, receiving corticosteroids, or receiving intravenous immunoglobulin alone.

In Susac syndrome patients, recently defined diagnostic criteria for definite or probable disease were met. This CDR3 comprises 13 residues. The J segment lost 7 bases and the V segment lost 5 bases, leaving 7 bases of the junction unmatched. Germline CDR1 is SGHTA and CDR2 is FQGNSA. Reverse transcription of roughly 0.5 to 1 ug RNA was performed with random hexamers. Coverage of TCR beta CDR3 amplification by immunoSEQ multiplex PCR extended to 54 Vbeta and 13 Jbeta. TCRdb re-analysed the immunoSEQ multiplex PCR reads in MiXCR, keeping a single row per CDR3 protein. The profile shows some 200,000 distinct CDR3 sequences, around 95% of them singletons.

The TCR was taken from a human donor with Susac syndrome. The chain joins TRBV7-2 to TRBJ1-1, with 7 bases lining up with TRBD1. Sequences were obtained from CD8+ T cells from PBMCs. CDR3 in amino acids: CASSDRQGDEAFF. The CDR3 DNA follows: TGTGCCAGCAGCGACCGACAGGGCGATGAAGCTTTCTTT.